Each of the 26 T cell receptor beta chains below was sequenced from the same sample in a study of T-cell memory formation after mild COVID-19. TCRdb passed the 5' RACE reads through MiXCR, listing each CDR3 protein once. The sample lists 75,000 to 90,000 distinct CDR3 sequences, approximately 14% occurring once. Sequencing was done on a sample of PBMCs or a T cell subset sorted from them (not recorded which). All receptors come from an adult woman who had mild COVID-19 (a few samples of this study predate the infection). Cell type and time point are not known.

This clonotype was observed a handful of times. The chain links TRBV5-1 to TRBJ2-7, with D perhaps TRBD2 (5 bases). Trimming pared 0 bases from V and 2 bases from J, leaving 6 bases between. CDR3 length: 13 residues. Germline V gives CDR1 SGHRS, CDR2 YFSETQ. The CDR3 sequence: CASSLGRPYEQYF. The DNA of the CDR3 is TGCGCCAGCAGCTTGGGGAGGCCCTACGAGCAGTACTTC.

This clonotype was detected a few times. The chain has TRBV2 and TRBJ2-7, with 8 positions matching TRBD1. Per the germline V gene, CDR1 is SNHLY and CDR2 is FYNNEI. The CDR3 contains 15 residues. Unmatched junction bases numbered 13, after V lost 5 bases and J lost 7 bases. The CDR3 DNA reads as TGTGCCAGCAGTCCATCGACAGGGGTCCACTGGGAGCAGTACTTC. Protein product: CASSPSTGVHWEQYF.

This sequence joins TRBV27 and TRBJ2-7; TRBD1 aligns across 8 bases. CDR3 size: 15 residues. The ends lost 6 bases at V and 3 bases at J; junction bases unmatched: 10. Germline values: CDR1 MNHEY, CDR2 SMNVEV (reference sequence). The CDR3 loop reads CASSPDRGIFYEQYF. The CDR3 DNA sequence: TGTGCCAGCAGCCCCGACAGGGGTATTTTCTACGAGCAGTACTTC.

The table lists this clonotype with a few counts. CDR3: CASSQKDSNTEAFF. As DNA, the CDR3 is TGCGCCAGCAGCCAGAAAGACAGTAACACTGAAGCTTTCTTT. The chain carries TRBV4-1 and TRBJ1-1, with a tentative D call TRBD1 (5 bases). Trimming took 3 bases from V and 2 from J, leaving 10 bases between them. Per germline, CDR1 MGHRA and CDR2 YSYEKL. The CDR3 consists of 14 residues.

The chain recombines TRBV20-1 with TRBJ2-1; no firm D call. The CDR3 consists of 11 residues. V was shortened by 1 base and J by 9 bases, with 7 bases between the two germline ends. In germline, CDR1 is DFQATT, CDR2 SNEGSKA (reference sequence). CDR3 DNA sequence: TGCAGTGCTAGAGGTTTGGGTGAGCAGTTCTTC. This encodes CSARGLGEQFF.

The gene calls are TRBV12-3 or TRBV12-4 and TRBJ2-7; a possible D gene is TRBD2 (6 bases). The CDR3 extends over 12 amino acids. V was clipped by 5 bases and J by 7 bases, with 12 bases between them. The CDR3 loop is CASSNRSGEQYF. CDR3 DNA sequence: TGTGCCAGCAGTAATAGAAGCGGGGAGCAGTACTTC.

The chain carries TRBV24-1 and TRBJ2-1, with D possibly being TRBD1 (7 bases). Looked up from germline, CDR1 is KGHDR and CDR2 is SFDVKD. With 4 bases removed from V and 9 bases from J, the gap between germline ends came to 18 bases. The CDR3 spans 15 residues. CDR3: CATSDPDREASEQFF. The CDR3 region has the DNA TGTGCCACCAGTGACCCCGACAGGGAGGCGAGTGAGCAGTTCTTC.

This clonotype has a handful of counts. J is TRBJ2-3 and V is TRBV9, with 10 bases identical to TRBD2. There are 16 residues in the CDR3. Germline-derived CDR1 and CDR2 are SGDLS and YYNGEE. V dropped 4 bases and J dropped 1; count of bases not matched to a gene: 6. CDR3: CASSLSGRWGTDTQYF. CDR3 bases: TGTGCCAGCAGCCTTAGCGGGAGGTGGGGCACAGATACGCAGTATTTT.

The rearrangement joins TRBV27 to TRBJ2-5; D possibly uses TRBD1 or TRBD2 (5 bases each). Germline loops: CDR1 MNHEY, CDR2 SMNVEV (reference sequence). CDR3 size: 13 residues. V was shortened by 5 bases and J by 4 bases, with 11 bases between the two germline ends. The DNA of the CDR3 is TGTGCCAGCAGTCCTCTGAGGGGAGAGACCCAGTACTTC. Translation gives CASSPLRGETQYF.

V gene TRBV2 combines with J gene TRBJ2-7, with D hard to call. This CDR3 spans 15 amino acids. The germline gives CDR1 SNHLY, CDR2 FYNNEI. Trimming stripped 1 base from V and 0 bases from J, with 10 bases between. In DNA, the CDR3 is TGTGCCAGCAGTGAAGGAGCAGGTTACTCCTACGAGCAGTACTTC. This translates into CASSEGAGYSYEQYF.

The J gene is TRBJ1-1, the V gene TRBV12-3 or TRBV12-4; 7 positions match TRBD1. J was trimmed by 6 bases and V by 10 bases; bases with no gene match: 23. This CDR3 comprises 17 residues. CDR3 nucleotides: TGTGCCACCTCTGCCCCCGAGTACGAAGGGGGCGAAGCTGAAGCTTTCTTT. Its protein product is CATSAPEYEGGEAEAFF.

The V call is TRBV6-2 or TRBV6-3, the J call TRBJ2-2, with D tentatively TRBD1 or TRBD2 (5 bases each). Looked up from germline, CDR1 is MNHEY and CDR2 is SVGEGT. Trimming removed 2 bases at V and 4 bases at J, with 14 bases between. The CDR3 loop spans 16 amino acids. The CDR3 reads CASSYGTEFPTGELFF. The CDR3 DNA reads TGTGCCAGCAGTTACGGGACGGAATTCCCCACCGGGGAGCTGTTTTTT.

The CDR3 reads CATSRDGGNTEAFF. In nucleotides, the CDR3 is TGTGCCACCAGCAGAGATGGGGGTAACACTGAAGCTTTCTTT. The chain combines TRBV15 with TRBJ1-1; weak D call: TRBD1 (5 bases). Trimming removed 0 bases at V and 2 bases at J, with 7 bases between. CDR1 and CDR2 from the germline V gene are LNHNV and YYDKDF (reference sequence). CDR3 length: 14 amino acids.

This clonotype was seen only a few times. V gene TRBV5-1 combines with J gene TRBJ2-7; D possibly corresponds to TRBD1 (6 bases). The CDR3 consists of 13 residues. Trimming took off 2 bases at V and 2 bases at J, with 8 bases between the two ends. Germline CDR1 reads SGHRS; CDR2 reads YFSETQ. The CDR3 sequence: CASSFQGPYEQYF. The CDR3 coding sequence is TGCGCCAGCAGCTTTCAGGGGCCCTACGAGCAGTACTTC.

Written as DNA, the CDR3 is TGTGCCAGCACGGGAGAGGGAGAGACCCAGTACTTC. Its translation: CASTGEGETQYF. The V and J genes are TRBV6-6 and TRBJ2-5; D possibly corresponds to TRBD2 (6 bases). Germline V gene data show CDR1 as MNHNY and CDR2 as SVGAGI (reference sequence). The CDR3 sequence is 12 residues long. V gave up 7 bases and J gave up 4 bases, with 10 bases separating them.

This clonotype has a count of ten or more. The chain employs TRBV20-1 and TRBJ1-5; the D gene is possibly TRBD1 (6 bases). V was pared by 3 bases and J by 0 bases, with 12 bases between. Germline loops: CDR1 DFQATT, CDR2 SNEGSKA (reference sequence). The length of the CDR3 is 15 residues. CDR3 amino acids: CSARRGHHSNQPQHF. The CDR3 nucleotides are TGCAGTGCTAGGCGGGGACACCATAGCAATCAGCCCCAGCATTTT.

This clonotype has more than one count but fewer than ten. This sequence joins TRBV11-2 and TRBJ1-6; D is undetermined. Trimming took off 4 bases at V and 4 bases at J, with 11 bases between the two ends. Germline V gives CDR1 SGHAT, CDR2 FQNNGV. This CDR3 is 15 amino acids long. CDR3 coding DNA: TGTGCCAGCAGCTCGGACCGTACTTATAATTCACCCCTCCACTTT. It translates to CASSSDRTYNSPLHF.

The CDR3 DNA is TGTGCCACCAGTGATGCGACTAGCGGGAGCGCCTACAATGAGCAGTTCTTC. Encoded protein: CATSDATSGSAYNEQFF. This chain links TRBV24-1 with TRBJ2-1; TRBD2 aligns across 12 bases. V was clipped by 3 bases and J by 2 bases; unmatched bases: 4. CDR1 and CDR2 (germline): KGHDR, SFDVKD. The CDR3 totals 17 residues.

The CDR3 DNA is TGTGCCAGCAGTTTGGACAGCCATAGCTCCTACGAGCAGTACTTC. Protein product: CASSLDSHSSYEQYF. This chain links TRBV28 with TRBJ2-7, with TRBD1 as a possible D gene (6 bases). Trimming cost V 3 bases and J 0 bases, with 12 bases left between them. Germline CDR1 is MDHEN and CDR2 is SYDVKM. The CDR3 runs to 15 residues.

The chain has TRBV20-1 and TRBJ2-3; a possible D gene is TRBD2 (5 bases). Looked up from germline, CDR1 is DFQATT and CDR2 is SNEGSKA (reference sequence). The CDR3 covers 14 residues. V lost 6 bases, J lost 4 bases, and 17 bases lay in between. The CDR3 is CSAAGSKEADTQYF. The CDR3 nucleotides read TGCAGTGCCGCCGGTTCTAAGGAGGCAGATACGCAGTATTTT.

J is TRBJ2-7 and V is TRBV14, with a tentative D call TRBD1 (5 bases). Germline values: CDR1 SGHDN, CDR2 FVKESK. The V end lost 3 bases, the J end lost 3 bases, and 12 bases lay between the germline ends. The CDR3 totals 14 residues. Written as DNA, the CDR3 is TGTGCCAGCAGCCAGCAGACAGCTAGCTACGAGCAGTACTTC. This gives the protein CASSQQTASYEQYF.

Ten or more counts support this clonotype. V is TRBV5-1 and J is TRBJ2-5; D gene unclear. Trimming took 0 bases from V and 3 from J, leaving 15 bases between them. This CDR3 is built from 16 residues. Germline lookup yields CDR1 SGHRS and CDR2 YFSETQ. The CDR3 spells CASSLEGSGLEETQYF. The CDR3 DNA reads TGCGCCAGCAGCTTGGAAGGTTCCGGTCTAGAAGAGACCCAGTACTTC.

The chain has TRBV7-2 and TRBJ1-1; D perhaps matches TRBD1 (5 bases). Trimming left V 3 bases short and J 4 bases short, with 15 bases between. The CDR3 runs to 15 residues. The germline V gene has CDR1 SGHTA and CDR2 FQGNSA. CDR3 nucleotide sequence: TGTGCCAGCAGCTTTTTTTGGGGGTCACCCACTGAAGCTTTCTTT. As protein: CASSFFWGSPTEAFF.

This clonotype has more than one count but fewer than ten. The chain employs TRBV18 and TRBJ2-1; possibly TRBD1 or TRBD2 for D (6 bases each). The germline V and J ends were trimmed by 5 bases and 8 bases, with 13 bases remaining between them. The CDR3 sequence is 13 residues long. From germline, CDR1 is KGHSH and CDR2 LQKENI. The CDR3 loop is CASSIPGAYEQFF. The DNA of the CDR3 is TGTGCCAGCTCAATCCCGGGGGCATATGAGCAGTTCTTC.

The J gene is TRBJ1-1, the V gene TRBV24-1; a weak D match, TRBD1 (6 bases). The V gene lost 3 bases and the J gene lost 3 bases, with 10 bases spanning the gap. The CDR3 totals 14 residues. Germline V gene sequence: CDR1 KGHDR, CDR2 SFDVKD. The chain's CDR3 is CATSDTGLDTEAFF. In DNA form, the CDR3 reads TGTGCCACCAGTGATACAGGGTTGGACACTGAAGCTTTCTTT.

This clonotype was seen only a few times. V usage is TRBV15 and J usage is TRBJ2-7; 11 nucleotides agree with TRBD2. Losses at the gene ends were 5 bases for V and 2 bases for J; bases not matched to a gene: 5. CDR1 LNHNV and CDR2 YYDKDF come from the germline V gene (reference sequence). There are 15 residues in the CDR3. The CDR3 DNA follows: TGTGCCACCAGCCCACTAGCGGGGGATCCCTACGAGCAGTACTTC. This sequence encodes CATSPLAGDPYEQYF.